The clone carrying this T cell receptor beta chain has a count of ten or more. As to time point: sample taken at primary tumor resection. The donors, 72 patients with untreated early-stage non-small cell lung cancer, provided the samples. The study sequenced unsorted whole RNA from tumor, nontumor lung or frozen PBMC. The data were taken from a study of spatial heterogeneity in lung cancer. Study-level information: Detection consistently yielded more beta chains than alpha chains.

Every molecule of TCR cDNA had its own unique molecular identifier. TCRdb called the 5' RACE reads again in MiXCR, with one record for every CDR3 protein. The data contain under 10,000 distinct CDR3 sequences, around 8.9% of them singletons. Germline V gene data show CDR1 as DFQATT and CDR2 as SNEGSKA (reference sequence). V was cut by 3 bases and J by 0 bases, with 9 bases left in between. This CDR3 region has 14 residues. The sequence was collected from a male donor with early-stage non-small cell lung cancer. The chain employs TRBV20-1 and TRBJ1-3, with a weak D call TRBD1 (6 bases). Sequencing was performed on normal lung tissue next to the tumor, taken at surgery. The CDR3 DNA reads as TGCAGTGCTAGTAGCAGGGGCTCTGGAAACACCATATATTTT. As protein: CSASSRGSGNTIYF.